This T cell receptor (beta chain) was recovered during a study of vaccination and CD4 T cells after COVID-19. Overall study context: In culture, cells were exposed to overlapping spike peptides from SARS-CoV-2, HCoV-NL63, HCoV-OC43 and HCoV-229E.

As to this clonotype: Its antigen is as yet unknown.

Cultured CD4+ T-cell DNA underwent Oncomine TCR Beta short-read sequencing. MiXCR, run by TCRdb on the PCR reads, gives a single entry per CDR3 protein. The sample includes more than 10,000 distinct CDR3 sequences, 40% to 60% of them seen just once. Treatment defined: approximately nine-day PBMC culture with coronavirus spike peptide pools or control peptides (ViraFEST assay). Input material: CD4+ T cells from blood, cultured in vitro. The receptor's source is a human donor who had recovered from COVID-19.

CDR3 DNA sequence: TGTGCCAGCAGACCCACTAGCGGGAGCTCCTACGAGCAGTACTTC. This codes for CASRPTSGSSYEQYF. The chain has TRBV5-4 and TRBJ2-7; 11 bases are shared with TRBD2. Unmatched junction bases numbered 4, after V lost 5 bases and J lost 0 bases. The germline V gene has CDR1 SGHNT and CDR2 YYREEE (reference sequence). The CDR3 covers 15 residues.